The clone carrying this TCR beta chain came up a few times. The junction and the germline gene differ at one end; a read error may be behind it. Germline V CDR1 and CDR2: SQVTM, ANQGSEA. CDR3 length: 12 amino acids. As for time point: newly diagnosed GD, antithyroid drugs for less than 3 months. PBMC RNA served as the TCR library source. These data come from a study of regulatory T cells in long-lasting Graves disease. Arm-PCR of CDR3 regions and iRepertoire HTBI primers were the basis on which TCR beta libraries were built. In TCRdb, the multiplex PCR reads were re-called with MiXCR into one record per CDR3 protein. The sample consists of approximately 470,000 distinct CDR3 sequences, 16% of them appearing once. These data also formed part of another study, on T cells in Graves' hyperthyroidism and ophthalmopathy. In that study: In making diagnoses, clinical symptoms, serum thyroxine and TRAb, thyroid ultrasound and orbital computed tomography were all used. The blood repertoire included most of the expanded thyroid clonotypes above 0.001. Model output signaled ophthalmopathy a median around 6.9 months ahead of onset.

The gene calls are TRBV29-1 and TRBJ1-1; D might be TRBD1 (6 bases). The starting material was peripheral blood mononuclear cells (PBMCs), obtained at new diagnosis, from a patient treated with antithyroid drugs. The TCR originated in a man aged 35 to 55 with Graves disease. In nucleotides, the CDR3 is TGCAGTTCCGAGGGTGGGGGCACTAAAGCTTTCTTT. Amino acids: CSSEGGGTKAFF. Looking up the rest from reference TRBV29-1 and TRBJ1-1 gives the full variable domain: SAVISQKPSRDICQRGTSLTIQCQVDSQVTMMFWYRQQPGQSLTLIATANQGSEATYESGFVIDKFPISRPNLTFSTLTVSNMSPEDSSIYLCSSEGGGTKAFFGQGTRLTVV.